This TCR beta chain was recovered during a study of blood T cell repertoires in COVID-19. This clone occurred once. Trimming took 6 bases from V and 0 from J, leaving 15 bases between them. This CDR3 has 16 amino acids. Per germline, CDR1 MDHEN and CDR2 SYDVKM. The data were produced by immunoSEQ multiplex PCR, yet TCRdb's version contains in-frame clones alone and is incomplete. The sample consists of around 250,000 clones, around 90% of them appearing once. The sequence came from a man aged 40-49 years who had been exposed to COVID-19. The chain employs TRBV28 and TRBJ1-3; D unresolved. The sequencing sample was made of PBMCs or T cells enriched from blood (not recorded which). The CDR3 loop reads CASSPDMASSGNTIYF. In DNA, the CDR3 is TGTGCCAGCAGCCCTGACATGGCCAGCTCTGGAAACACCATATATTTT.